Presented here are 30 T cell receptor beta chains from one specimen sequenced in a study of control samples from healthy donors and cancer patients. Sequencing used immunoSEQ multiplex PCR; TCRdb keeps in-frame clones, though not all of them. The table lists approximately 70,000 clones, around 92% of them singletons. The sample consisted of PBMCs. The source is a man in his 60s with lung cancer.

The chain has TRBV7-3 and TRBJ1-2; D is ambiguous. CDR1 SGHTA and CDR2 FQGTGA come from the germline V gene. Trimming removed 5 bases at V and 8 bases at J, with 21 bases between. CDR3 length equals 15 residues. CDR3 in DNA: TGTGCCAGCAGCCCTTCAAGCTCTAATTGGGAAGGCTACACCTTC. Translation: CASSPSSSNWEGYTF.

The chain joins TRBV2 to TRBJ2-7, with D hard to call. The germline V gene has CDR1 SNHLY and CDR2 FYNNEI. Deletions cut 9 bases from V and 1 base from J, with 13 bases between. The CDR3 extends over 13 amino acids. The CDR3 coding sequence is TGTGCCAGTGTAGACGCTAAATCCTACGAGCAGTACTTC. Its translation: CASVDAKSYEQYF.

The chain is built from TRBV29-1 and TRBJ1-4; possibly TRBD1 for D (5 bases). Looked up from germline, CDR1 is SQVTM and CDR2 is ANQGSEA. This CDR3 spans 11 amino acids. Trimming took 6 bases from V and 5 from J, leaving 7 bases between them. The CDR3 is CSVDRNEKLFF. The CDR3 DNA sequence: TGCAGCGTAGACAGAAATGAAAAACTGTTTTTT.

The rearrangement uses TRBV11-3 and TRBJ1-6; D not resolved. The CDR3 spans 13 residues. Trimming took 0 bases from V and 8 from J, leaving 5 bases between them. In germline, CDR1 is SGHNT, CDR2 YENEEA. The CDR3 DNA reads as TGTGCCAGCAGCTTAGATGGGGATTCACCCCTCCACTTT. Translating gives CASSLDGDSPLHF.

This clone was recorded a few times. V is TRBV7-8 and J is TRBJ1-6; D not certain. V lost 2 bases and J 5 bases, leaving 10 bases between the germline ends. Germline loops: CDR1 SGHVS, CDR2 FQNEAQ. This CDR3 region has 15 residues. The CDR3 here is CASSLNAGDNSPLHF. CDR3 DNA: TGTGCCAGCAGCTTAAACGCTGGGGATAATTCACCCCTCCACTTT.

The J gene is TRBJ1-1, the V gene TRBV6-1; the match to TRBD1 covers 9 bases. The CDR3 loop spans 14 amino acids. V lost 3 bases and J lost 5; bases outside the gene matches: 4. Germline CDR1 MNHNS, CDR2 SASEGT. The chain's CDR3 is CASSEWDRVTEAFF. CDR3 DNA: TGTGCCAGCAGTGAGTGGGACAGGGTTACTGAAGCTTTCTTT.

V gene TRBV23-1 combines with J gene TRBJ2-2, with a possible D match to TRBD1 (6 bases). TRBV23-1 is an ORF, and what it does is uncertain. V was shortened by 3 bases and J by 2 bases, with 13 bases between the two germline ends. The CDR3 covers 16 residues. CDR3 region: CASSQSEGGNTGELFF. CDR3 coding DNA: TGCGCCAGCAGTCAGTCAGAAGGGGGAAACACCGGGGAGCTGTTTTTT.

The chain is built from TRBV7-9 and TRBJ2-7; 8 nucleotides agree with TRBD2. With V trimmed by 5 bases and J by 1 base, 4 bases remained unmatched. This CDR3 contains 14 residues. Germline values: CDR1 SEHNR, CDR2 FQNEAQ (reference sequence). CDR3 region: CASSAGGGSYEQYF. CDR3 coding DNA: TGTGCCAGCAGCGCCGGGGGGGGATCCTACGAGCAGTACTTC.

The gene calls are TRBV3-1 (or the pseudogene TRBV3-2) and TRBJ1-1; the D is unclear. This CDR3 spans 15 amino acids. The V end lost 4 bases, the J end lost 3 bases, and 15 bases lay between the germline ends. Germline CDR1 is LGHDT and CDR2 is YNNKEL (reference sequence). This CDR3 is CASSPSTRTDTEAFF. In nucleotides, the CDR3 is TGTGCCAGCAGCCCCTCCACCCGGACCGACACTGAAGCTTTCTTT.

The chain recombines TRBV7-6 with TRBJ1-1, with a weak D call TRBD1 (5 bases). V was shortened by 1 base and J by 6 bases, with 21 bases between the two germline ends. The germline V gene has CDR1 SGHVS and CDR2 FNYEAQ. This CDR3 spans 17 amino acids. CDR3 in amino acids: CASSLDPGGKGSAEAFF. CDR3 coding DNA: TGTGCCAGCAGCTTAGACCCGGGCGGGAAGGGGAGCGCTGAAGCTTTCTTT.

The genes are TRBV30 and TRBJ2-3; D possibly uses TRBD1 or TRBD2 (5 bases each). The CDR3 loop spans 13 amino acids. Germline loops: CDR1 GTSNPN, CDR2 SVGIG (reference sequence). V was pared by 5 bases and J by 5 bases, with 14 bases between. CDR3 residues: CAWSRTGGDTQYF. CDR3 in DNA: TGTGCCTGGTCAAGGACTGGGGGAGATACGCAGTATTTT.

The chain joins TRBV9 to TRBJ1-1; 10 positions agree with TRBD1. Trimming cost V 0 bases and J 5 bases; bases outside gene matches: 4. This CDR3 region has 15 residues. In germline, CDR1 is SGDLS, CDR2 YYNGEE. For the CDR3, the DNA is TGTGCCAGCAGCGTAGTGGGACAGGGGCGAACTGAAGCTTTCTTT. Amino acid sequence: CASSVVGQGRTEAFF.

The chain recombines TRBV5-1 with TRBJ2-2; possibly TRBD1 for D (6 bases). This CDR3 is built from 16 residues. Trimming removed 1 base from V and 1 base from J, with 11 bases in between. The V gene's germline CDR1 is SGHRS and CDR2 YFSETQ. This CDR3 is CASSLTRGWNTGELFF. The CDR3 DNA follows: TGCGCCAGCAGCTTGACGAGGGGGTGGAACACCGGGGAGCTGTTTTTT.

The chain uses TRBV6-5 and TRBJ1-6, with a tentative D call TRBD1 (6 bases). Between the trimmed V and J ends, which lost 11 bases and 7 bases, there was a span of 21 bases. Germline V gene data show CDR1 as MNHEY and CDR2 as SVGAGI. The CDR3 is made up of 15 amino acids. The CDR3 protein is CASRAGGSRNSPLHF. CDR3 coding DNA: TGTGCCTCCAGAGCGGGGGGCTCACGGAATTCACCCCTCCACTTT.

V and J are TRBV6-4 and TRBJ2-7; 9 bases align to TRBD1. The CDR3 has 13 amino acids. In germline, CDR1 is MRHNA, CDR2 SNTAGT. Trimming cost V 4 bases and J 5 bases; bases outside gene matches: 3. Here the CDR3 reads CASSVRQGDEQYF. In nucleotides, the CDR3 is TGTGCCAGCAGTGTCCGACAGGGGGACGAGCAGTACTTC.

The rearrangement uses TRBV14 and TRBJ2-1; 8 positions match TRBD1. Germline lookup yields CDR1 SGHDN and CDR2 FVKESK. Trimming removed 0 bases from V and 14 bases from J; junction bases left unmatched: 12. The length of the CDR3 is 15 residues. CDR3 residues: CASSQDRAGGETEFF. The CDR3 DNA sequence: TGTGCCAGCAGCCAAGATCGGGCAGGGGGCGAAACGGAGTTCTTC.

The rearrangement uses TRBV2 and TRBJ1-1; D is perhaps TRBD1 (5 bases). V lost 2 bases, J lost 4 bases, and 17 bases lay in between. Per the germline V gene, CDR1 is SNHLY and CDR2 is FYNNEI. The CDR3 is 16 residues long. The CDR3 is CASSERRSIGGTEAFF. The CDR3 DNA is TGTGCCAGCAGTGAAAGGCGGTCGATCGGGGGCACTGAAGCTTTCTTT.

The chain couples TRBV3-1 (or the pseudogene TRBV3-2) to TRBJ1-1; no clear D. Germline-derived CDR1 and CDR2 are LGHDT and YNNKEL (reference sequence). The CDR3 is 12 residues long. Trimming left V 2 bases short and J 0 bases short, with 1 base between. CDR3: CASSQLNTEAFF. CDR3 DNA sequence: TGTGCCAGCAGCCAACTGAACACTGAAGCTTTCTTT.

This clone was seen a few times. V and J are TRBV10-2 and TRBJ1-3; D possibly corresponds to TRBD1 (6 bases). Germline CDR1 reads WSHSY; CDR2 reads SAAADI. V was cut by 7 bases and J by 2 bases, with 9 bases left in between. There are 13 residues in the CDR3. The CDR3 sequence is CASKGGTGNTIYF. CDR3 bases: TGCGCCAGCAAGGGGGGAACTGGAAACACCATATATTTT.

The chain couples TRBV10-3 to TRBJ2-2, with 13 bases lining up with TRBD2. With V trimmed by 0 bases and J by 4 bases, 5 bases remained unmatched. The CDR3 runs 18 residues. Germline V gives CDR1 ENHRY, CDR2 SYGVKD. This chain's CDR3 is CAISESGLAGVGTGELFF. The CDR3 DNA reads as TGTGCCATCAGTGAGTCAGGACTAGCGGGGGTCGGCACCGGGGAGCTGTTTTTT.

This clone was detected once. The chain employs TRBV5-4 and TRBJ1-3; 7 nucleotides line up with TRBD1. V trimming: 4 bases; J trimming: 4 bases; junction bases outside the gene matches: 5. This CDR3 is built from 14 residues. Germline CDR1 reads SGHNT; CDR2 reads YYREEE (reference sequence). The CDR3 loop reads CASSPGQAGNTIYF. The CDR3, as DNA: TGTGCCAGCAGCCCCGGACAGGCAGGAAACACCATATATTTT.

The V call is TRBV5-4, the J call TRBJ1-4; the D gene is possibly TRBD1 (5 bases). Germline V CDR1 and CDR2: SGHNT, YYREEE (reference sequence). Trimming pared 3 bases from V and 6 bases from J, leaving 15 bases between. The CDR3 extends over 15 amino acids. The CDR3 bases are TGTGCCAGCAGCTCCATGACAGACACGGATGAAAAACTGTTTTTT. Amino acids: CASSSMTDTDEKLFF.

V usage is TRBV7-2 and J usage is TRBJ1-1, with D possibly matching TRBD1 (6 bases). The V and J ends lost 5 bases and 7 bases respectively, with 17 bases between them. The CDR3 runs to 14 residues. Looked up from germline, CDR1 is SGHTA and CDR2 is FQGNSA. The CDR3 here is CASSPPLRGGEAFF. CDR3 nucleotide sequence: TGTGCCAGCAGCCCCCCCTTAAGGGGGGGTGAAGCTTTCTTT.

V usage is TRBV6-5 and J usage is TRBJ1-1; 10 bases line up with TRBD1. Germline-derived CDR1 and CDR2 are MNHEY and SVGAGI. V was clipped by 7 bases and J by 5 bases; unmatched bases: 7. The CDR3 spans 14 residues. The CDR3 protein is CASTRTGGLTEAFF. DNA of the CDR3: TGTGCCAGCACCCGGACAGGGGGTCTTACTGAAGCTTTCTTT.

The genes are TRBV5-1 and TRBJ1-6; D possibly corresponds to TRBD1 (6 bases). Germline V lookup: CDR1 SGHRS, CDR2 YFSETQ. The CDR3 has 15 residues. Trimming stripped 0 bases from V and 4 bases from J, with 8 bases between. The DNA of the CDR3 is TGCGCCAGCAGCTTGGCACAGGGATATAATTCACCCCTCCACTTT. Translating gives CASSLAQGYNSPLHF.

V usage is TRBV10-2 and J usage is TRBJ1-5, with TRBD1 identical over 11 bases. Germline-derived CDR1 and CDR2 are WSHSY and SAAADI. The CDR3 extends over 16 amino acids. J lost 7 bases, V lost 11 bases, and 16 bases had no gene match. CDR3 sequence: CASAGTIGTGGQPQHF. The CDR3 DNA sequence: TGCGCCTCAGCCGGTACGATAGGGACAGGGGGACAGCCCCAGCATTTT.

CDR3 DNA sequence: TGCGCCAGCAGTGTTACAGACTATGGCTACACCTTC. It is translated as CASSVTDYGYTF. This rearrangement joins TRBV10-2 to TRBJ1-2; D gene ambiguous. The CDR3 contains 12 residues. V lost 4 bases and J 3 bases, leaving 6 bases between the germline ends. The V gene's germline CDR1 is WSHSY and CDR2 SAAADI.

The chain joins TRBV9 to TRBJ1-5; possible D gene TRBD1, 6 bases. The V gene's germline CDR1 is SGDLS and CDR2 YYNGEE. This CDR3 is built from 14 residues. The V end was cut by 3 bases, the J end by 6 bases, with 13 bases between. CDR3 residues: CASSAQGYGQPQHF. The CDR3 DNA is TGTGCCAGCAGCGCACAGGGTTACGGTCAGCCCCAGCATTTT.

The V call is TRBV5-4, the J call TRBJ2-1; D ambiguous. Germline CDR1 SGHNT, CDR2 YYREEE (reference sequence). Trimming removed 1 base at V and 5 bases at J, with 1 base between. The CDR3 totals 11 residues. As DNA, the CDR3 is TGTGCCAGCAGCTTGAACAATGAGCAGTTCTTC. Encoded protein: CASSLNNEQFF.

This sequence joins TRBV6-5 and TRBJ1-2; D remains unclear. The CDR3 has 12 amino acids. The germline CDR1 and CDR2 sequences are MNHEY and SVGAGI. Trimming pared 2 bases from V and 7 bases from J, leaving 8 bases between. The CDR3 region is CASSYEGLGYTF. The CDR3 DNA reads as TGTGCCAGCAGTTACGAAGGGCTTGGCTACACCTTC.